One and the same sample provided the 30 T cell receptor beta chains below, sequenced in a study of vaccination and CD4 T cells after COVID-19. The treatment: roughly ten-day PBMC culture with coronavirus spike peptide pools or control peptides (ViraFEST assay). Those CD4+ T cells from the unexposed donor predate the COVID-19 pandemic (2011-2018). Their antigen targets remain unknown. An Oncomine TCR Beta short-read assay was used to sequence the DNA from cultured CD4+ T cells. Using its own MiXCR run on the PCR reads, TCRdb lists one record per CDR3 protein. The data contain 9,700 or so distinct CDR3 sequences, about 33% of them seen just once; the ten biggest clones take up less than 35%. The sequenced sample consisted of CD4+ T cells from blood, cultured in vitro. These receptors came from a human donor in good health.

V and J are TRBV6-5 and TRBJ1-5, with D perhaps TRBD1 (5 bases). V gave up 2 bases and J gave up 3 bases, with 8 bases separating them. CDR3 length: 14 amino acids. The germline V gene has CDR1 MNHEY and CDR2 SVGAGI. CDR3 nucleotides: TGTGCCAGCAGTTACCGGGGACCCAATCAGCCCCAGCATTTT. This sequence encodes CASSYRGPNQPQHF.

V is TRBV20-1 and J is TRBJ1-2; no definite D call. The V and J ends lost 4 bases and 3 bases respectively, with 12 bases between them. This CDR3 has 13 residues. The germline V gene has CDR1 DFQATT and CDR2 SNEGSKA (reference sequence). Here the CDR3 reads CSANHGRDYGYTF. The CDR3 DNA is TGCAGTGCTAACCACGGGCGGGACTATGGCTACACCTTC.

The gene calls are TRBV18 and TRBJ1-5; D unresolved. Germline V lookup: CDR1 KGHSH, CDR2 LQKENI. The CDR3 extends over 13 amino acids. Trimming removed 1 base at V and 5 bases at J, with 6 bases between. The CDR3 bases are TGTGCCAGCTCACCACTTGTGGATCAGCCCCAGCATTTT. Translating gives CASSPLVDQPQHF.

The chain combines TRBV12-3 or TRBV12-4 with TRBJ2-7; 11 bases fit TRBD2. Trimming cost V 6 bases and J 0 bases; bases outside gene matches: 4. The CDR3 loop spans 15 amino acids. CDR3 region: CASRSSGGTSYEQYF. DNA for the CDR3: TGTGCCAGCAGATCTAGCGGGGGGACCTCCTACGAGCAGTACTTC.

The rearrangement uses TRBV5-6 and TRBJ2-3; D could derive from TRBD1 or TRBD2 (6 bases each). Germline V gene sequence: CDR1 SGHDT, CDR2 YYEEEE. This CDR3 contains 15 residues. The V end was cut by 4 bases, the J end by 5 bases, with 17 bases between. The CDR3 bases are TGTGCCAGCAGCGCGAACTACAAGGGGGGAGATACGCAGTATTTT. Encoded protein: CASSANYKGGDTQYF.

This clonotype has just a few counts. The rearrangement joins TRBV21-1 to TRBJ1-2; the D call of TRBD1 is as the table states it, not checked on the DNA. TRBV21-1 counts as a pseudogene. The CDR3 has 12 residues. Here the CDR3 reads CATGTGDWGYTF. CDR3 nucleotide sequence: TGTGCCACGGGGACAGGGGATTGGGGCTACACCTTC.

This clonotype came up a few times. This sequence joins TRBV6-1 and TRBJ1-2; D is possibly TRBD1 (6 bases). Trimming shortened V by 4 bases and J by 4 bases, and 16 bases separated the two germline ends. This CDR3 region has 15 residues. Germline V gene data show CDR1 as MNHNS and CDR2 as SASEGT. In DNA, the CDR3 is TGTGCCAGCAGTGTGGGACACGGGGTGGGCTATGGCTACACCTTC. This codes for CASSVGHGVGYGYTF.

The chain combines TRBV12-2 with TRBJ1-1; TRBD1 reflects the table's D call only, with no check against the DNA. TRBV12-2 is a known pseudogene. This CDR3 has 13 amino acids. The CDR3 spells CASRQGQVGKAFF. Written as DNA, the CDR3 is TGTGCAAGTCGCCAGGGACAGGTAGGCAAAGCTTTCTTT.

V and J are TRBV29-1 and TRBJ1-1; the D is unclear. From germline, CDR1 is SQVTM and CDR2 ANQGSEA. With 1 base removed from V and 11 bases from J, the gap between germline ends came to 14 bases. The CDR3 is made up of 12 amino acids. CDR3 coding DNA: TGCAGCGTTGAAGGAAAGATCATAGGGGCTTTCTTT. Its protein product is CSVEGKIIGAFF.

This clonotype was seen more than once but under ten times. The genes are TRBV6-4 and TRBJ2-5; TRBD2 agrees at 9 bases. V dropped 3 bases and J dropped 1; count of bases not matched to a gene: 3. The germline V gene has CDR1 MRHNA and CDR2 SNTAGT. CDR3 length: 15 residues. CDR3 amino acids: CASSEEAGGQETQYF. DNA for the CDR3: TGTGCCAGCAGTGAAGAAGCGGGGGGCCAAGAGACCCAGTACTTC.

J is TRBJ2-2 and V is TRBV5-8; TRBD2 might be the D (5 bases). The CDR3 spans 16 residues. The germline V gene encodes CDR1 SGHTS and CDR2 YDEGEE. V gave up 4 bases and J gave up 0 bases, with 13 bases separating them. This chain's CDR3 is CASSRGLFTNTGELFF. DNA for the CDR3: TGTGCCAGCAGCAGAGGACTTTTTACGAACACCGGGGAGCTGTTTTTT.

There are a few counts of this clonotype. The V gene is TRBV7-8, the J gene TRBJ1-1; D is undetermined. The V gene lost 5 bases and the J gene lost 6 bases, with 16 bases spanning the gap. Looked up from germline, CDR1 is SGHVS and CDR2 is FQNEAQ. The CDR3 extends over 14 amino acids. The CDR3 DNA is TGTGCCAGCAGCCCATCCGGGGTTGTCGCTGAAGCTTTCTTT. Translating gives CASSPSGVVAEAFF.

V and J are TRBV27 and TRBJ2-7, with 10 positions matching TRBD1. The germline gives CDR1 MNHEY, CDR2 SMNVEV (reference sequence). The CDR3 extends over 17 amino acids. With V trimmed by 3 bases and J by 3 bases, 11 bases remained unmatched. The CDR3 DNA reads TGTGCCAGCAGTTTGGAAGTTACGGGACAGGGGTACTACGAGCAGTACTTC. Translated: CASSLEVTGQGYYEQYF.

This chain links TRBV6-1 with TRBJ2-7; D is unresolved. The CDR3 sequence is 14 residues long. V was shortened by 2 bases and J by 3 bases, with 11 bases between the two germline ends. Per germline, CDR1 MNHNS and CDR2 SASEGT. The CDR3 here is CASSEHNPYYEQYF. CDR3 bases: TGTGCCAGCAGTGAACACAACCCCTACTACGAGCAGTACTTC.

This chain uses TRBV19 with TRBJ1-6, with D perhaps TRBD1 (5 bases). V gave up 3 bases and J gave up 7 bases, with 10 bases separating them. The V gene's germline CDR1 is LNHDA and CDR2 SQIVND (reference sequence). This CDR3 is built from 14 residues. DNA of the CDR3: TGTGCCAGTAGTATTCAACAGGCCAATTCACCCCTCCACTTT. Its translation is CASSIQQANSPLHF. The full variable domain, rest sourced from reference TRBV19 and TRBJ1-6, is DGGITQSPKYLFRKEGQNVTLSCEQNLNHDAMYWYRQDPGQGLRLIYYSQIVNDFQKGDIAEGYSVSREKKESFPLTVTSAQKNPTAFYLCASSIQQANSPLHFGNGTRLTVT.

This clonotype was counted between two and nine times. The rearrangement joins TRBV10-3 to TRBJ2-7; 10 bases fit TRBD2. V trimming: 3 bases; J trimming: 3 bases; junction bases outside the gene matches: 5. CDR1 and CDR2 (germline): ENHRY, SYGVKD. The CDR3 has 15 residues. CDR3 region: CAISDGVAGGYEQYF. CDR3 bases: TGTGCCATCAGTGACGGGGTAGCGGGGGGCTACGAGCAGTACTTC.

J is TRBJ2-7 and V is TRBV7-2, with TRBD2 identical over 11 bases. V trimming: 5 bases; J trimming: 3 bases; junction bases outside the gene matches: 6. Germline-derived CDR1 and CDR2 are SGHTA and FQGNSA. The CDR3 runs 15 residues. This CDR3 reads CASSRNLAGGYEQYF. CDR3 in DNA: TGTGCCAGCAGCCGAAACCTAGCGGGGGGCTACGAGCAGTACTTC.

This chain uses TRBV19 with TRBJ2-1; D possibly corresponds to TRBD2 (6 bases). In germline, CDR1 is LNHDA, CDR2 SQIVND (reference sequence). V gave up 3 bases and J gave up 6 bases, with 9 bases separating them. The CDR3 is made up of 13 amino acids. CDR3 in DNA: TGTGCCAGTAGTATCGGGGGAATCAATGAGCAGTTCTTC. It specifies CASSIGGINEQFF.

This clonotype was detected a few times. The chain employs TRBV20-1 and TRBJ1-2, with 8 bases fitting TRBD1. The germline CDR1 and CDR2 sequences are DFQATT and SNEGSKA (reference sequence). Trimming took 4 bases from V and 2 from J; bases not matched to a gene: 6. This CDR3 region has 14 residues. This CDR3 is CSAMTGDRNYGYTF. In DNA, the CDR3 is TGCAGTGCTATGACAGGGGACCGAAACTATGGCTACACCTTC.

This clonotype came up a few times. J is TRBJ2-7 and V is TRBV20-1, with D perhaps matching TRBD2 (6 bases). The germline V and J ends were trimmed by 5 bases and 2 bases, with 16 bases remaining between them. There are 14 residues in the CDR3. Germline lookup yields CDR1 DFQATT and CDR2 SNEGSKA (reference sequence). CDR3 DNA: TGCAGTGCTGCTTATGCGCGGGGTCCCTACGAGCAGTACTTC. Translation: CSAAYARGPYEQYF.

This clonotype was observed a handful of times. The chain combines TRBV20-1 with TRBJ1-2, with no clear D. Looked up from germline, CDR1 is DFQATT and CDR2 is SNEGSKA (reference sequence). Trimming removed 3 bases from V and 2 bases from J, with 7 bases in between. The CDR3 extends over 12 amino acids. CDR3 sequence: CSARTRNYGYTF. The CDR3 DNA is TGCAGTGCTAGGACCCGGAACTATGGCTACACCTTC.

This clonotype has a handful of counts. CDR3 protein: CASSLATDQETQYF. The CDR3 coding sequence is TGCGCCAGCAGCTTGGCCACGGACCAAGAGACCCAGTACTTC. The chain has TRBV5-1 and TRBJ2-5; D remains ambiguous. This CDR3 has 14 residues. Trimming took 0 bases from V and 0 from J, leaving 6 bases between them. Germline assignment: CDR1 SGHRS and CDR2 YFSETQ.

The CDR3 region has the DNA TGTGCCAGCAGCTTAAGCTTCGGGGTCCACGAGCAGTACTTC. This encodes CASSLSFGVHEQYF. This rearrangement joins TRBV7-2 to TRBJ2-7, with D maybe TRBD2 (5 bases). Trimming stripped 2 bases from V and 5 bases from J, with 13 bases between. Germline loops: CDR1 SGHTA, CDR2 FQGNSA. The CDR3 spans 14 residues.

This clonotype was found a few times. The chain couples TRBV10-3 to TRBJ1-2; 7 positions agree with TRBD1. The CDR3 extends over 13 amino acids. Germline loops: CDR1 ENHRY, CDR2 SYGVKD. J was trimmed by 7 bases and V by 10 bases; bases with no gene match: 12. The CDR3 coding sequence is TGTGCCACCGAGACAGGGTCATACGGTGGCTACACCTTC. Translated: CATETGSYGGYTF.

This chain uses TRBV6-5 with TRBJ1-1; D may be TRBD1 (6 bases). The V end lost 2 bases, the J end lost 3 bases, and 10 bases lay between the germline ends. This CDR3 contains 14 residues. Germline V lookup: CDR1 MNHEY, CDR2 SVGAGI. The CDR3 coding sequence is TGTGCCAGCAGTTACCAGGACAGCTACACTGAAGCTTTCTTT. Its protein is CASSYQDSYTEAFF.

This clonotype was picked up a small number of times. The genes are TRBV6-4 and TRBJ2-3; D gene ambiguous. Germline V gene sequence: CDR1 MRHNA, CDR2 SNTAGT. The V gene lost 3 bases and the J gene lost 6 bases, with 10 bases spanning the gap. This CDR3 comprises 13 residues. CDR3 in DNA: TGTGCCAGCAGTGAGGGTGAAACGGATACGCAGTATTTT. It specifies CASSEGETDTQYF.

Only a few counts were recorded for this clonotype. The CDR3: CASRSEWATGSNTEAFF. CDR3 bases: TGTGCCAGCAGATCCGAGTGGGCCACTGGGAGTAACACTGAAGCTTTCTTT. The chain carries TRBV7-9 and TRBJ1-1, with unresolved D. Germline V lookup: CDR1 SEHNR, CDR2 FQNEAQ (reference sequence). V was cut by 6 bases and J by 2 bases, with 22 bases left in between. The CDR3 has 17 residues.

The rearrangement uses TRBV20-1 and TRBJ1-2; perhaps TRBD1 as D (6 bases). Trimming removed 3 bases at V and 3 bases at J, with 11 bases between. CDR1 is DFQATT and CDR2 is SNEGSKA in the germline V gene (reference sequence). The CDR3 runs to 13 residues. CDR3 sequence reads: CSASLRGDYGYTF. The CDR3 DNA sequence: TGCAGTGCTAGTTTGAGGGGGGACTATGGCTACACCTTC.

This sequence joins TRBV2 and TRBJ2-5; D gene ambiguous. Germline V lookup: CDR1 SNHLY, CDR2 FYNNEI. The V gene lost 6 bases and the J gene lost 4 bases, with 18 bases spanning the gap. There are 15 residues in the CDR3. CDR3 DNA: TGTGCCAGCAGGGGTGAGGTATTGGGGTTAGAGACCCAGTACTTC. This codes for CASRGEVLGLETQYF.

This clonotype was detected once. This rearrangement joins TRBV19 to TRBJ2-7, with 11 bases that match TRBD2. The CDR3 consists of 16 residues. Unmatched junction bases numbered 8, after V lost 4 bases and J lost 3 bases. Germline V gives CDR1 LNHDA, CDR2 SQIVND (reference sequence). CDR3 DNA: TGTGCCAGTAGTAGACAGGGACTAGCGGATCACTACGAGCAGTACTTC. It is translated as CASSRQGLADHYEQYF.